This is a list of T cell receptor beta chains from one sample in a study of T cell responses to AZD1222 COVID-19 vaccine. Libraries were prepared by immunoSEQ multiplex PCR; TCRdb keeps only in-frame clonotypes and omits some of them. In the table there are about 160,000 clones, 88% of which are singletons. This material consisted of peripheral blood, taken on day 0 of AZD1222 vaccination. These receptors all stem from an adult in good health. Both conserved end residues are part of each CDR3. A D gene is named only where the DNA matches it firmly. Size values are once, few and many counts, or a class for expanded clones, and some rows have none.

TRBV19,13,.,.,TRBJ1-1,TGTGCCAGTAGCTCAACCAGGGGAACTGAAGCTTTCTTT,CASSSTRGTEAFF
TRBV6-5,16,.,.,TRBJ2-1,TGTGCCAGCAGTTACTATGGGGGCTCCTCCTACAATGAGCAGTTCTTC,CASSYYGGSSYNEQFF
TRBV5-1,19,TRBD2,once,TRBJ2-1,TGCGCCAGCACTCCCGGGACTAGCGGGAGGGGTAGCTCCTACAATGAGCAGTTCTTC,CASTPGTSGRGSSYNEQFF
TRBV30,14,.,.,TRBJ1-6,TGTGCCTGGAGTGCCTCACAGCATAATTCACCCCTCCACTTT,CAWSASQHNSPLHF
TRBV6-5,16,TRBD2,once,TRBJ2-1,TGTGCCAGCAGTTCCACGCCGGGACTAGCGGGTGTTGAGCAGTTCTTC,CASSSTPGLAGVEQFF
TRBV18,14,.,.,TRBJ2-3,TGTGCCAGCTCACCACCCGGTCTCACAGATACGCAGTATTTT,CASSPPGLTDTQYF
TRBV4-1,16,.,.,TRBJ1-1,TGCGCCAGCAGCCGAATCTCACCCCCCGGGAACACTGAAGCTTTCTTT,CASSRISPPGNTEAFF
TRBV5-6,13,.,.,TRBJ1-1,TGTGCCAGCAGCTTGGCAGGGAACACTGAAGCTTTCTTT,CASSLAGNTEAFF
TRBV5-5,12,.,.,TRBJ2-7,TGTGCCAGCAGCTTCCTCCCGAGCGAGCAGTACTTC,CASSFLPSEQYF
TRBV19,14,.,.,TRBJ1-1,TGTGCCAGTAGTGAGGCTATGGGGGACACTGAAGCTTTCTTT,CASSEAMGDTEAFF
TRBV5-1,15,.,.,TRBJ2-7,TGCGCCAGCAGCTTGGGCGCGGGGGCGCATTACGAGCAGTACTTC,CASSLGAGAHYEQYF
TRBV27,14,TRBD1,once,TRBJ1-5,TGTGCCAGCAGTTTCGCACAGGGGAATCAGCCCCAGCATTTT,CASSFAQGNQPQHF
TRBV14,15,.,.,TRBJ1-2,TGTGCCAGCAGCCTAGGCCAGGCGGTCATCTATGGCTACACCTTC,CASSLGQAVIYGYTF
TRBV6-4,15,TRBD1,.,TRBJ1-2,TGTGCCAGCAGTGTGACAGGGGAGGGTACCTATGGCTACACCTTC,CASSVTGEGTYGYTF
TRBV2,14,.,.,TRBJ2-7,TGTGCCAGCAGTGAATTAAGCACCCAAGGGAAGCAGTACTTC,CASSELSTQGKQYF
TRBV19,14,.,.,TRBJ2-3,TGTGCCAGTAGTATTACGGGGATCACAGATACGCAGTATTTT,CASSITGITDTQYF
TRBV5-1,15,TRBD1,.,TRBJ1-2,TGCGCCAGCAGCACTACAGGGGGTTCGTCCTATGGCTACACCTTC,CASSTTGGSSYGYTF
TRBV5-4,14,TRBD1,.,TRBJ1-2,TGTGCCAGCAGCCCCGGACAGGGTAACTATGGCTACACCTTC,CASSPGQGNYGYTF
TRBV7-9,12,.,.,TRBJ1-2,TGTGCCAGCTCGAGAGGGGACTATGGCTACACCTTC,CASSRGDYGYTF
TRBV7-8,15,.,.,TRBJ1-1,TGTGCCAGCAGCTTAGTCCAGGGGACGAACACTGAAGCTTTCTTT,CASSLVQGTNTEAFF
TRBV7-2,15,.,.,TRBJ1-5,TGTGCCAGCAGCTCAGTTACCGGGGGCAATCAGCCCCAGCATTTT,CASSSVTGGNQPQHF
TRBV7-6,11,.,.,TRBJ2-1,TGTGCCAGCAGCTTGTTCGATCAGGCGATCTTC,CASSLFDQAIF
TRBV7-2,14,TRBD2,few,TRBJ2-1,TGTGCCAGCAGCTCCCAGCGGGGCTACAATGAGCAGTTCTTC,CASSSQRGYNEQFF
TRBV29-1,12,TRBD1,once,TRBJ2-5,TGCAGCGTTGGGACAGGGGAAGAGACCCAGTACTTC,CSVGTGEETQYF
TRBV30,11,.,.,TRBJ2-7,TGTGCCTGGAGTACTACCTACGAGCAGTACTTC,CAWSTTYEQYF